Sequencing of this T cell receptor delta chain was carried out in a study of gamma-delta T cells after stem cell transplantation. Germline loops: CDR1 GEAIGNYY, CDR2 EKD. This CDR3 has 20 amino acids. There are a few counts of this clone. TCRdb's protein for this DNA is that of a much larger clone and differs from the translation at residue 18, likely a read error; the protein shown is the DNA translation. TCRdb re-processed the RT-PCR reads via CATT. The sample includes some 1,000 delta-chain clones, around 13% of them seen just once. The origin of this receptor is a human donor. It is not recorded whose cells these are; they may come from a transplant donor. The specimen was gamma-delta T cells. This chain links TRDV2 with TRDJ3, with 7 bases matching TRDD3. The CDR3 region is CACDTGPWGLSSWDTRQVFF. In nucleotides, the CDR3 is TGTGCCTGTGACACCGGTCCCTGGGGGTTGAGCTCCTGGGACACCCGACAGGTGTTTTTC.